The clone carrying this T cell receptor (beta chain) has a count of ten or more. What it binds is not known. A junction end diverges from the germline sequence, so it may reflect a read error. The data were taken from a study of T cells in Graves' hyperthyroidism and ophthalmopathy. Study conclusions and caveats: Most thyroid clonotypes with frequency above 0.001 were detected in blood.

The study defined stable Graves' hyperthyroidism as no ophthalmopathy progression within 18 months. Those patients with uncontrolled infection, other autoimmune disease, pregnancy or lactation were excluded. Germline CDR1 is MNHEY and CDR2 is SVGAGI. The CDR3 has 15 residues. Researchers amplified the TCR beta CDR3 regions from RNA transcripts. TCR CDR3 underwent first-round RT-PCR with the HTBI primer set. From the multiplex PCR reads, TCRdb called clonotypes with MiXCR, one entry per CDR3 protein. In the table there are approximately 380,000 distinct CDR3 sequences, about a fifth of which are singletons.

The sequenced sample was blood. The chain uses TRBV6-5 and TRBJ2-7, with 10 bases that match TRBD1. The sequence was collected from a woman younger than 30 with Graves' hyperthyroidism. The CDR3 loop is CASSYEGTGVYEQYF. The CDR3 DNA reads TGTGCCAGCAGTTACGAGGGGACAGGGGTCTACGAGCAATACTTC.